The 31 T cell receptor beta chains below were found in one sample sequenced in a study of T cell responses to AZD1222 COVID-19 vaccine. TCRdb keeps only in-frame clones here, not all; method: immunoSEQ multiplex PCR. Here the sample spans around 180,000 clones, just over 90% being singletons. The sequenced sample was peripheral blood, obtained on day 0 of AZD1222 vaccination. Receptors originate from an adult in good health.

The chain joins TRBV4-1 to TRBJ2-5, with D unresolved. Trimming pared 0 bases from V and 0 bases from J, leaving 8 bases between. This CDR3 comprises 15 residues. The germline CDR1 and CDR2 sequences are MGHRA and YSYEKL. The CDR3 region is CASSQDNTDQETQYF. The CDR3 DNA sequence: TGCGCCAGCAGCCAAGATAATACAGACCAAGAGACCCAGTACTTC.

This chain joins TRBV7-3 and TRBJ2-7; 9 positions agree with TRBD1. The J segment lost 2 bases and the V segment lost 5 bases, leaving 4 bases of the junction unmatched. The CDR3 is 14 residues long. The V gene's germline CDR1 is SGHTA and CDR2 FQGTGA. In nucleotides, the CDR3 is TGTGCCAGCAGCCCGGGACAGGGCCCCTACGAGCAGTACTTC. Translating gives CASSPGQGPYEQYF. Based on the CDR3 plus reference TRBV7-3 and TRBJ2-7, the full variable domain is GAGVSQTPSNKVTEKGKYVELRCDPISGHTALYWYRQSLGQGPEFLIYFQGTGAADDSGLPNDRFFAVRPEGSVSTLKIQRTERGDSAVYLCASSPGQGPYEQYFGPGTRLTVT.

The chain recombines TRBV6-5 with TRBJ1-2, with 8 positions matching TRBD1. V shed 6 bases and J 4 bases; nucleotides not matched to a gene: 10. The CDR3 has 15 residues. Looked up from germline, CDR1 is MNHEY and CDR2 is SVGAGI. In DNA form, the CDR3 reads TGTGCCAGCAGCGAGGAATGGACAGGGCTCTATGGCTACACCTTC. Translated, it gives CASSEEWTGLYGYTF.

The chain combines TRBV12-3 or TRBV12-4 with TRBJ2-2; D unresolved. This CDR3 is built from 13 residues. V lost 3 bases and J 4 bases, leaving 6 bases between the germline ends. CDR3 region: CASSFGPTGELFF. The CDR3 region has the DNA TGTGCCAGCAGTTTCGGACCCACCGGGGAGCTGTTTTTT.

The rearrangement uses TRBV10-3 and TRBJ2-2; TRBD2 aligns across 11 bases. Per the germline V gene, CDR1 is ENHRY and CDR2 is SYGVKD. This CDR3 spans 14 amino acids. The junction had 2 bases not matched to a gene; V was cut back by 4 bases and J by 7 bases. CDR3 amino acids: CAISVTSGGGELFF. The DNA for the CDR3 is TGTGCCATCAGTGTAACTAGCGGGGGCGGGGAGCTGTTTTTT.

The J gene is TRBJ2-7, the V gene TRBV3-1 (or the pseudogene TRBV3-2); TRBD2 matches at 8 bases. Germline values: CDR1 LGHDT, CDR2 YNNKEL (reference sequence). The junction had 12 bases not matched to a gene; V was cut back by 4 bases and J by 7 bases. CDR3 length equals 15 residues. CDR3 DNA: TGTGCCAGCAGCCCCCCCCGGGGGGGACCATCTGAGCAGTACTTC. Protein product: CASSPPRGGPSEQYF.

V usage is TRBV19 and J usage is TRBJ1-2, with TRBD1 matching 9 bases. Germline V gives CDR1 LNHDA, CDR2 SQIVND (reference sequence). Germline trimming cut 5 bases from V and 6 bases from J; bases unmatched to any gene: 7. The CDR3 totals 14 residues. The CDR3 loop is CASSPLDRGDGYTF. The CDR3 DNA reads TGTGCCAGTAGTCCCCTGGACAGGGGCGATGGCTACACCTTC.

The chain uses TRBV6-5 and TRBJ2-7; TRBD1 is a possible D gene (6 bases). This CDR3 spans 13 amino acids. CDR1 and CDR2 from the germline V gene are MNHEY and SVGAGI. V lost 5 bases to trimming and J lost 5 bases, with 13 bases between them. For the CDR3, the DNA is TGTGCCAGCAGTACAGGGCTCCGGGACGAGCAGTACTTC. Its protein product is CASSTGLRDEQYF.

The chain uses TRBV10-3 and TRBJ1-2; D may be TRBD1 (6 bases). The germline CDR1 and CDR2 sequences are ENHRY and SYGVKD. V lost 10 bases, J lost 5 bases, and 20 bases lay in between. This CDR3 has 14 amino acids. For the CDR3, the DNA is TGTGCCACACGTAGGGACGCTACAGGGTATGGCTACACCTTC. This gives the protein CATRRDATGYGYTF.

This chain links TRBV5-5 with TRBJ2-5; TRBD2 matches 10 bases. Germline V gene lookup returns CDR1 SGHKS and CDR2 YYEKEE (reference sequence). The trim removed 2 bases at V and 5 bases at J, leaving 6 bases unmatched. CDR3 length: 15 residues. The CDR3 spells CASSLAGGPGETQYF. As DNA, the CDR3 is TGTGCCAGCAGCTTAGCGGGGGGGCCGGGGGAGACCCAGTACTTC.

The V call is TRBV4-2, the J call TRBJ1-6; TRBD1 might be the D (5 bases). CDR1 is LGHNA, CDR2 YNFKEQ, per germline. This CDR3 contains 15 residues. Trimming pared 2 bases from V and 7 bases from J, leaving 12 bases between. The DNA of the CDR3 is TGTGCCAGCAGCCAAAAACTGCCAGGGAATTCACCCCTCCACTTT. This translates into CASSQKLPGNSPLHF.

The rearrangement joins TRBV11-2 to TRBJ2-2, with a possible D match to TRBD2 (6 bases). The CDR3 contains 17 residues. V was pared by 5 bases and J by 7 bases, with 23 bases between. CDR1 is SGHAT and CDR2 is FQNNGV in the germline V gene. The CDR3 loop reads CASSPTDYEFGSGELFF. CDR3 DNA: TGTGCCAGCAGCCCCACGGACTATGAGTTTGGCAGCGGGGAGCTGTTTTTT.

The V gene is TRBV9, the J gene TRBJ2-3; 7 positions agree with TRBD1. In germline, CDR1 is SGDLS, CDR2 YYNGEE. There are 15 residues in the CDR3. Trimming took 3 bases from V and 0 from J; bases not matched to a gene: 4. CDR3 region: CASSAPGGSTDTQYF. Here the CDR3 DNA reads TGTGCCAGCAGCGCACCAGGGGGTAGCACAGATACGCAGTATTTT.

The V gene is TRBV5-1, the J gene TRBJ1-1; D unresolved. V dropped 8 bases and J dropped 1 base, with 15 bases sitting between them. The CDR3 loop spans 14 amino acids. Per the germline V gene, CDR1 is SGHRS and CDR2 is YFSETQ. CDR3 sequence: CARIVPGGNTEAFF. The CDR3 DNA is TGCGCCAGGATCGTCCCCGGAGGGAACACTGAAGCTTTCTTT.

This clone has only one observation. CDR3 sequence reads: CASRGQAAEAFF. In DNA, the CDR3 is TGTGCCAGTAGGGGACAGGCGGCTGAAGCTTTCTTT. The chain recombines TRBV19 with TRBJ1-1; 8 nucleotides match TRBD1. With V trimmed by 6 bases and J by 6 bases, 3 bases remained unmatched. Germline V gene lookup returns CDR1 LNHDA and CDR2 SQIVND (reference sequence). This CDR3 contains 12 residues.

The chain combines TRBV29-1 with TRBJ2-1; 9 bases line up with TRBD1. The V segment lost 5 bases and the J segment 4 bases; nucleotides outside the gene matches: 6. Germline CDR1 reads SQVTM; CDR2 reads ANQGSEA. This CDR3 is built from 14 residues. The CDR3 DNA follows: TGCAGCGTTCGTGACAGGGGGGGGTACAATGAGCAGTTCTTC. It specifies CSVRDRGGYNEQFF.

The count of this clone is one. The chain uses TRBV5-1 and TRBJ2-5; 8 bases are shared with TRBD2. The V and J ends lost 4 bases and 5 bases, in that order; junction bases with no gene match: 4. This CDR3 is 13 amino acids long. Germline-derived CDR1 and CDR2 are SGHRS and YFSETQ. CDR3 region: CASSPGLEETQYF. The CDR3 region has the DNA TGCGCCAGCAGCCCGGGACTAGAGGAGACCCAGTACTTC.

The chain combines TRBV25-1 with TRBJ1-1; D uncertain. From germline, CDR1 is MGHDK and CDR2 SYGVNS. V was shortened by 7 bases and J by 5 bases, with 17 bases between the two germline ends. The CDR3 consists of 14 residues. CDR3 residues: CASTATGVGTEAFF. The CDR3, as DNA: TGTGCCAGCACCGCCACTGGGGTCGGGACTGAAGCTTTCTTT.

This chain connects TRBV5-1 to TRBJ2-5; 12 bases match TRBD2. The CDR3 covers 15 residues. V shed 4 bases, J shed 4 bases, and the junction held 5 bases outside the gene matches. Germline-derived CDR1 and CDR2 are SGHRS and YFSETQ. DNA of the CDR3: TGCGCCAGCAGCCCGACTAGCGGGGGCTCAGAGACCCAGTACTTC. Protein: CASSPTSGGSETQYF.

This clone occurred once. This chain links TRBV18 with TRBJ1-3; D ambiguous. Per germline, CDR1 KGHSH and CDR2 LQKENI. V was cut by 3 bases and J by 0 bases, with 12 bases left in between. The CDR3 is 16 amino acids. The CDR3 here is CASSPGQRASGNTIYF. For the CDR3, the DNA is TGTGCCAGCTCACCGGGTCAGAGGGCCTCTGGAAACACCATATATTTT.

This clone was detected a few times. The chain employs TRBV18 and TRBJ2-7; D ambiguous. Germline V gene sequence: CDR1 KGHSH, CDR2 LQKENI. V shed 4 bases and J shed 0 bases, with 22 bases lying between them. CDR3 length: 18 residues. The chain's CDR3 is CASSQLSPTPDRSYEQYF. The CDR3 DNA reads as TGTGCCAGCTCACAGCTATCACCGACCCCGGATCGCTCCTACGAGCAGTACTTC.

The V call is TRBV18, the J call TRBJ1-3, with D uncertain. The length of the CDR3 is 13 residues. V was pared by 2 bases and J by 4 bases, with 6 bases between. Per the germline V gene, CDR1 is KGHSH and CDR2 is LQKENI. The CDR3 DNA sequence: TGTGCCAGCTCACCAGGGGTCGGAAACACCATATATTTT. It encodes CASSPGVGNTIYF.

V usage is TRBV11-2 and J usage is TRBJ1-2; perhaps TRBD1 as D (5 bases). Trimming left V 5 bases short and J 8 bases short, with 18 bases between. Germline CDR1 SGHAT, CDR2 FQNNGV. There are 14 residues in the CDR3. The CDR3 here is CASSHLVGAGGYTF. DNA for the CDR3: TGTGCCAGCAGCCACCTGGTCGGGGCCGGGGGCTACACCTTC.

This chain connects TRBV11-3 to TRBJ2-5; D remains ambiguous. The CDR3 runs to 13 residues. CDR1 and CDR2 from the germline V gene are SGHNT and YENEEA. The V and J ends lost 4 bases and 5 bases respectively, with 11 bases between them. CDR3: CASSSRTGETQYF. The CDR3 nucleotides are TGTGCCAGCAGCTCGCGGACCGGGGAGACCCAGTACTTC.

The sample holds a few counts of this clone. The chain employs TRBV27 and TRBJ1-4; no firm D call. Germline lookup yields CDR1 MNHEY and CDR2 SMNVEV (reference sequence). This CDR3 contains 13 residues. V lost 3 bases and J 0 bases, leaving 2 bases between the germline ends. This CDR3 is CASSFTTNEKLFF. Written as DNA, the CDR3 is TGTGCCAGCAGTTTCACAACTAATGAAAAACTGTTTTTT.

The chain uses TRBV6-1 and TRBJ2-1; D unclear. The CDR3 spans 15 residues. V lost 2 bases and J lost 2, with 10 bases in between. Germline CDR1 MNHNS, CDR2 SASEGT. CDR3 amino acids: CASSELDTPYNEQFF. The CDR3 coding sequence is TGTGCCAGCAGTGAACTAGACACCCCCTACAATGAGCAGTTCTTC.

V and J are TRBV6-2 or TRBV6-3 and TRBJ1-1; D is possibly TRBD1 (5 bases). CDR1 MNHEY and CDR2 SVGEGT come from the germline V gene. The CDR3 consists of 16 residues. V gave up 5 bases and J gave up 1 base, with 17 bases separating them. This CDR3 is CASSLQGPARNTEAFF. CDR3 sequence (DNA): TGTGCCAGCAGTCTCCAGGGTCCAGCTCGGAACACTGAAGCTTTCTTT.

CDR3 nucleotides: TGTGCCAGCAGTCCCCGTGGACAGGGCGGTTCACCCCTCCACTTT. It encodes CASSPRGQGGSPLHF. The chain joins TRBV6-5 to TRBJ1-6; TRBD1 matches 8 bases. The CDR3 extends over 15 amino acids. Germline-derived CDR1 and CDR2 are MNHEY and SVGAGI. Germline trimming cut 5 bases from V and 9 bases from J; bases unmatched to any gene: 9.

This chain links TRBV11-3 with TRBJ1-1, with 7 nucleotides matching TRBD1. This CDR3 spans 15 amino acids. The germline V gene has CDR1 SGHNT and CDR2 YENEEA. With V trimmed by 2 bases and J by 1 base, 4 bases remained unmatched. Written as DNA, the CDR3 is TGTGCCAGCAGCTTAATTGACAGGGCGAACACTGAAGCTTTCTTT. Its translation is CASSLIDRANTEAFF.

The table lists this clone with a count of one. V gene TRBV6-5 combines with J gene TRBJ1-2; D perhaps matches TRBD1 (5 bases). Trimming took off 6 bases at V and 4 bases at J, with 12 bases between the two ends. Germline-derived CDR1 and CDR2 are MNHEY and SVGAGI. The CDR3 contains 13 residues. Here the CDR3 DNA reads TGTGCCAGCAGGAAAACAGGCATCTATGGCTACACCTTC. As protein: CASRKTGIYGYTF.

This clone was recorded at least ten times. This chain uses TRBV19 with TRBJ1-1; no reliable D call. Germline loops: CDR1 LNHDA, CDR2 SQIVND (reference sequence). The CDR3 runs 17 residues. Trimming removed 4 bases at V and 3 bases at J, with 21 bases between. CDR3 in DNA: TGTGCCAGTAGTACATACTTCGACAAAGCCTCGGACACTGAAGCTTTCTTT. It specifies CASSTYFDKASDTEAFF.